These 28 T cell receptor beta chains share one sample of origin, sequenced in a study of CD8+ T cells in alopecia areata. Sequencing templates came from extracted RNA that was reverse transcribed into cDNA. Libraries were prepared by immunoSEQ multiplex PCR; TCRdb keeps only in-frame clonotypes and omits some of them. The table has over 150,000 clones, less than 80% seen once. Indicated treatment: oral pan-JAK inhibitor, 5-10 mg twice daily. Sequencing used CD4+ T cells sorted from blood, obtained at week 24, from a patient treated with tofacitinib. The receptor set was obtained from a human donor with alopecia areata.

The chain uses TRBV30 and TRBJ2-6, with D possibly being TRBD2 (5 bases). CDR1 is GTSNPN and CDR2 is SVGIG in the germline V gene (reference sequence). The V gene lost 8 bases and the J gene lost 4 bases, with 6 bases spanning the gap. The CDR3 spans 11 residues. The DNA for the CDR3 is TGTGCCACGGGGGGGGCCAACGTCCTGACTTTC. This codes for CATGGANVLTF.

A note on this clone: With a much larger clone just one base away, this may be a read error. This chain connects TRBV7-2 to TRBJ2-3; D is unclear. The CDR3 extends over 12 amino acids. The germline CDR1 and CDR2 sequences are SGHTA and FQGNSA. V was clipped by 5 bases and J by 0 bases, with 3 bases between them. CDR3 amino acids: CASSPSTDTQYF. DNA of the CDR3: TGTGCCAGCAGCCCTAGCACAGATACGCAGTATTTT.

This clone came up once. The rearrangement links TRBV29-1 to TRBJ2-7; TRBD1 or TRBD2 may be the D gene (6 bases each). This CDR3 has 12 residues. With 6 bases removed from V and 5 bases from J, the gap between germline ends came to 14 bases. The germline V gene has CDR1 SQVTM and CDR2 ANQGSEA. In DNA, the CDR3 is TGCAGCGTGAGGGGGGAGTCCGACGAGCAGTACTTC. Translation gives CSVRGESDEQYF.

This clone was found a few times. The chain links TRBV5-6 to TRBJ1-2, with D unresolved. V lost 2 bases to trimming and J lost 0 bases, with 14 bases between them. CDR3 size: 16 residues. Germline V CDR1 and CDR2: SGHDT, YYEEEE. The chain's CDR3 is CASSLGVQSTNYGYTF. CDR3 sequence (DNA): TGTGCCAGCAGCTTAGGTGTGCAGTCCACTAACTATGGCTACACCTTC.

The V gene is TRBV5-1, the J gene TRBJ1-6; D gene ambiguous. The ends were cut back, 6 bases at V and 6 bases at J, with 10 bases in the middle. Germline V lookup: CDR1 SGHRS, CDR2 YFSETQ. The CDR3 is made up of 13 amino acids. CDR3 in amino acids: CASTLDPNSPLHF. As DNA, the CDR3 is TGCGCCAGCACCCTGGACCCTAATTCACCCCTCCACTTT.

CDR3 in DNA: TGTGCCACCAGCAGAGTCGGGGCCGGGGAGCTGTTTTTT. It is translated as CATSRVGAGELFF. The V and J genes are TRBV15 and TRBJ2-2; weak D call: TRBD2 (5 bases). This CDR3 is 13 amino acids long. V was trimmed by 1 base and J by 6 bases, leaving 6 bases between them. CDR1 LNHNV and CDR2 YYDKDF come from the germline V gene (reference sequence).

This chain joins TRBV30 and TRBJ1-6; D may be TRBD1 (5 bases). CDR1 is GTSNPN and CDR2 is SVGIG in the germline V gene (reference sequence). The V and J ends lost 2 bases and 4 bases respectively, with 15 bases between them. CDR3 length: 16 amino acids. CDR3 in DNA: TGTGCCTGGAGTAATGAACCTCCAGGGTATAATTCACCCCTCCACTTT. As protein: CAWSNEPPGYNSPLHF. The whole variable domain, remainder taken from reference TRBV30 and TRBJ1-6, is SQTIHQWPATLVQPVGSPLSLECTVEGTSNPNLYWYRQAAGRGLQLLFYSVGIGQISSEVPQNLSASRPQDRQFILSSKKLLLSDSGFYLCAWSNEPPGYNSPLHFGNGTRLTVT.

This clone has more than one count but fewer than ten. CDR3 protein: CASSLDIRSYGYTF. The CDR3 region has the DNA TGCGCCAGCAGCTTGGACATCCGTAGCTATGGCTACACCTTC. The chain combines TRBV5-1 with TRBJ1-2, with unresolved D. V shed 0 bases and J shed 4 bases, with 10 bases lying between them. Germline V gene sequence: CDR1 SGHRS, CDR2 YFSETQ. This CDR3 has 14 residues.

This chain links TRBV2 with TRBJ1-6; D is possibly TRBD1 (6 bases). Trimming left V 6 bases short and J 2 bases short, with 11 bases between. This CDR3 contains 15 residues. Per the germline V gene, CDR1 is SNHLY and CDR2 is FYNNEI. The CDR3 region is CASRGRGTYNSPLHF. CDR3 bases: TGTGCCAGCAGGGGAAGGGGGACCTATAATTCACCCCTCCACTTT.

The chain carries TRBV28 and TRBJ1-5; 8 bases line up with TRBD1. V shed 8 bases and J 6 bases; nucleotides not matched to a gene: 3. The CDR3 has 12 amino acids. Germline CDR1 is MDHEN and CDR2 is SYDVKM. CDR3 protein: CASPTGGQPQHF. The CDR3 DNA is TGTGCCAGCCCTACAGGGGGTCAGCCCCAGCATTTT. Full variable domain (rest looked up from reference TRBV28 and TRBJ1-5): DVKVTQSSRYLVKRTGEKVFLECVQDMDHENMFWYRQDPGLGLRLIYFSYDVKMKEKGDIPEGYSVSREKKERFSLILESASTNQTSMYLCASPTGGQPQHFGDGTRLSIL.

This clone was counted a single time. The chain links TRBV5-1 to TRBJ2-1, with no clear D. Trimming removed 0 bases at V and 0 bases at J, with 7 bases between. The CDR3 has 15 residues. The germline V gene encodes CDR1 SGHRS and CDR2 YFSETQ. The CDR3 loop reads CASSLAAPSYNEQFF. In nucleotides, the CDR3 is TGCGCCAGCAGCTTGGCTGCTCCCTCCTACAATGAGCAGTTCTTC.

This clone appeared a few times. This rearrangement joins TRBV7-8 to TRBJ1-5, with unresolved D. CDR1 and CDR2 from the germline V gene are SGHVS and FQNEAQ. V shed 1 base and J shed 3 bases, with 10 bases lying between them. CDR3 length: 15 amino acids. The DNA of the CDR3 is TGTGCCAGCAGCTTAGGACGCACACACAATCAGCCCCAGCATTTT. Encoded protein: CASSLGRTHNQPQHF.

This clone turned up a few times. This chain links TRBV7-2 with TRBJ1-5; D unresolved. The germline V gene encodes CDR1 SGHTA and CDR2 FQGNSA. Between the trimmed V and J ends, which lost 3 bases and 3 bases, there was a span of 9 bases. This CDR3 spans 14 amino acids. The DNA for the CDR3 is TGTGCCAGCAGCTTTATGGGGTTCAATCAGCCCCAGCATTTT. It is translated as CASSFMGFNQPQHF.

The J gene is TRBJ2-1, the V gene TRBV7-9; D is undetermined. CDR1 is SEHNR and CDR2 is FQNEAQ in the germline V gene (reference sequence). CDR3 length: 12 residues. Trimming stripped 2 bases from V and 4 bases from J, with 3 bases between. In DNA, the CDR3 is TGTGCCAGCAGCTTAAAATACAATGAGCAGTTCTTC. Residues: CASSLKYNEQFF.

The genes are TRBV10-2 and TRBJ1-5, with a possible D match to TRBD1 (6 bases). V gave up 6 bases and J gave up 5 bases, with 11 bases separating them. Per the germline V gene, CDR1 is WSHSY and CDR2 is SAAADI. This CDR3 is 13 amino acids long. The chain's CDR3 is CASRQNRDQPQHF. The CDR3 bases are TGCGCCAGCAGGCAGAACAGGGATCAGCCCCAGCATTTT.

This clone came up a few times. The chain recombines TRBV6-1 with TRBJ1-5, with D tentatively TRBD1 (5 bases). V was shortened by 7 bases and J by 8 bases, with 21 bases between the two germline ends. CDR1 is MNHNS, CDR2 SASEGT, per germline. CDR3 length: 15 residues. The CDR3 DNA is TGTGCCAGCACAATTACTCGGACACAATCAAAGCCCCAGCATTTT. This sequence encodes CASTITRTQSKPQHF.

This clone was recorded once. The gene calls are TRBV18 and TRBJ1-2; a possible D gene is TRBD1 (6 bases). The germline V gene encodes CDR1 KGHSH and CDR2 LQKENI. V was shortened by 1 base and J by 6 bases, with 21 bases between the two germline ends. The CDR3 has 17 amino acids. The CDR3 is CASSPRQGPDRGDGYTF. The CDR3 nucleotides are TGTGCCAGCTCACCACGGCAGGGGCCGGACCGGGGGGATGGCTACACCTTC.

This clone showed up just a few times. The chain couples TRBV15 to TRBJ1-5; 10 bases align to TRBD1. This CDR3 has 16 residues. Germline CDR1 LNHNV, CDR2 YYDKDF (reference sequence). The J segment lost 1 base and the V segment lost 3 bases, leaving 3 bases of the junction unmatched. In DNA, the CDR3 is TGTGCCACCAGCAGGGACAGGGGGGGAAGCAATCAGCCCCAGCATTTT. Protein sequence: CATSRDRGGSNQPQHF.

This chain uses TRBV7-2 with TRBJ1-1; D call uncertain. V lost 4 bases, J lost 3 bases, and 9 bases lay in between. This CDR3 has 13 residues. Germline CDR1 SGHTA, CDR2 FQGNSA. CDR3: CASSSSAYTEAFF. The CDR3 bases are TGTGCCAGCAGCTCAAGCGCGTACACTGAAGCTTTCTTT.

CDR3 amino acids: CASSPPGTPDLNGYTF. The CDR3 DNA follows: TGCGCCAGCAGCCCGCCCGGGACTCCCGACCTAAATGGCTACACCTTC. This chain uses TRBV5-1 with TRBJ1-2, with D possibly matching TRBD1 (5 bases). The CDR3 length is 16 residues. V lost 4 bases, J lost 6 bases, and 22 bases lay in between. The germline V gene has CDR1 SGHRS and CDR2 YFSETQ.

The chain uses TRBV2 and TRBJ2-2; 8 positions agree with TRBD1. Germline V gives CDR1 SNHLY, CDR2 FYNNEI. This CDR3 spans 15 amino acids. V shed 3 bases, J shed 7 bases, and the junction held 7 bases outside the gene matches. The CDR3 DNA reads TGTGCCAGCAGTGAGCAAGACAGGGGTGGCGGGGAGCTGTTTTTT. This sequence encodes CASSEQDRGGGELFF. Full variable domain (remainder filled in from reference TRBV2 and TRBJ2-2): EPEVTQTPSHQVTQMGQEVILRCVPISNHLYFYWYRQILGQKVEFLVSFYNNEISEKSEIFDDQFSVERPDGSNFTLKIRSTKLEDSAMYFCASSEQDRGGGELFFGEGSRLTVL.

The chain links TRBV30 to TRBJ1-6, with TRBD1 identical over 7 bases. V trimming: 2 bases; J trimming: 7 bases; junction bases outside the gene matches: 2. CDR3 size: 13 residues. The germline V gene has CDR1 GTSNPN and CDR2 SVGIG (reference sequence). The CDR3 region is CAWSPTGNSPLHF. CDR3 nucleotides: TGTGCCTGGAGTCCGACAGGGAATTCACCCCTCCACTTT. Looking up the rest from reference TRBV30 and TRBJ1-6 gives the full variable domain: SQTIHQWPATLVQPVGSPLSLECTVEGTSNPNLYWYRQAAGRGLQLLFYSVGIGQISSEVPQNLSASRPQDRQFILSSKKLLLSDSGFYLCAWSPTGNSPLHFGNGTRLTVT.

CDR3 bases: TGTGCCAGCAGCCCGACTCCCCCCGCAGATACGCAGTATTTT. Translated: CASSPTPPADTQYF. The rearrangement joins TRBV4-2 to TRBJ2-3, with D unclear. The V gene's germline CDR1 is LGHNA and CDR2 YNFKEQ. Trimming pared 4 bases from V and 4 bases from J, leaving 12 bases between. This CDR3 spans 14 amino acids.

This chain uses TRBV4-1 with TRBJ1-5, with D unclear. V gave up 6 bases and J gave up 8 bases, with 14 bases separating them. The CDR3 has 13 residues. Germline V lookup: CDR1 MGHRA, CDR2 YSYEKL. CDR3 in amino acids: CASSRTNLEPQHF. As DNA, the CDR3 is TGCGCCAGCAGTCGGACTAACTTGGAGCCCCAGCATTTT.

This chain joins TRBV18 and TRBJ1-5; a possible D gene is TRBD1 (5 bases). Trimming removed 5 bases at V and 0 bases at J, with 11 bases between. This CDR3 has 15 residues. Germline V gene data show CDR1 as KGHSH and CDR2 as LQKENI. CDR3 sequence: CASSRSTVSNQPQHF. The CDR3 DNA follows: TGTGCCAGCTCAAGGTCGACAGTTAGCAATCAGCCCCAGCATTTT.

This clone was counted a single time. The chain joins TRBV2 to TRBJ2-2; D is possibly TRBD1 (5 bases). The CDR3 totals 14 residues. The germline V and J ends were trimmed by 4 bases and 4 bases, with 10 bases remaining between them. The germline gives CDR1 SNHLY, CDR2 FYNNEI. The CDR3 protein is CASSVGGATGELFF. Here the CDR3 DNA reads TGTGCCAGCAGTGTTGGTGGGGCCACCGGGGAGCTGTTTTTT.

The chain is built from TRBV2 and TRBJ2-7, with D possibly matching TRBD1 (5 bases). There are 14 residues in the CDR3. In germline, CDR1 is SNHLY, CDR2 FYNNEI. The germline V and J ends were trimmed by 7 bases and 0 bases, with 13 bases remaining between them. CDR3 in DNA: TGTGCCAGCAAAATCCAGGGAAGCTCCTACGAGCAGTACTTC. This translates into CASKIQGSSYEQYF.

This clone was observed a handful of times. The chain combines TRBV29-1 with TRBJ1-1; a possible D gene is TRBD1 (6 bases). The CDR3 is 14 residues long. Trimming shortened V by 1 base and J by 2 bases, and 11 bases separated the two germline ends. Germline V gene sequence: CDR1 SQVTM, CDR2 ANQGSEA. CDR3 amino acids: CSVEVWGANTEAFF. Written as DNA, the CDR3 is TGCAGCGTTGAAGTCTGGGGGGCAAACACTGAAGCTTTCTTT.